The 9 T cell receptor beta chains listed next were all sequenced from one sample in a study of control samples from healthy donors and cancer patients. Assay: immunoSEQ multiplex PCR; the TCRdb copy retains only in-frame clones and omits some. The table includes under 450,000 clones, 90% detected once. The sequenced sample consisted of PBMCs. The receptor set was obtained from a middle-aged man with head and neck cancer.

This rearrangement joins TRBV18 to TRBJ1-2, with TRBD1 matching over 9 bases. J gave up 3 bases and V 1 base, and 12 bases lay outside the gene matches. The CDR3 is made up of 18 amino acids. CDR1 is KGHSH and CDR2 is LQKENI in the germline V gene. CDR3 in amino acids: CASSPQGTGSGSHYGYTF. The CDR3 DNA reads as TGTGCCAGCTCACCACAGGGGACAGGGAGTGGGTCTCACTATGGCTACACCTTC.

The chain couples TRBV3-1 (or the pseudogene TRBV3-2) to TRBJ2-7; TRBD1 might be the D (6 bases). The CDR3 is 15 amino acids. From germline, CDR1 is LGHDT and CDR2 YNNKEL (reference sequence). Trimming cost V 4 bases and J 3 bases, with 16 bases left between them. In DNA, the CDR3 is TGTGCCAGCAGCCTCAGGGGCGAATTAGTCTACGAGCAGTACTTC. This encodes CASSLRGELVYEQYF.

The chain is built from TRBV9 and TRBJ2-1, with 7 nucleotides matching TRBD2. The CDR3 has 17 amino acids. Germline-derived CDR1 and CDR2 are SGDLS and YYNGEE. With 0 bases clipped from V and 5 bases from J, the junction kept 11 bases outside the gene matches. The CDR3 region has the DNA TGTGCCAGCAGCGTAGCTTTGGCGGGAGTGATGAACAATGAGCAGTTCTTC. It is translated as CASSVALAGVMNNEQFF.

This clone was picked up one time. The chain is built from TRBV28 and TRBJ1-2; the D gene is possibly TRBD1 (5 bases). Trimming took off 6 bases at V and 6 bases at J, with 14 bases between the two ends. Germline values: CDR1 MDHEN, CDR2 SYDVKM. This CDR3 region has 13 residues. The CDR3 coding sequence is TGTGCCAGCAGCCCCGCCGGGGCTCATGGCTACACCTTC. Protein sequence: CASSPAGAHGYTF.

The V call is TRBV28, the J call TRBJ1-3, with D perhaps TRBD1 (5 bases). Trimming cost V 3 bases and J 7 bases, with 13 bases left between them. In germline, CDR1 is MDHEN, CDR2 SYDVKM. CDR3 length: 14 residues. CDR3 sequence: CASSFGQGQNTIYF. Here the CDR3 DNA reads TGTGCCAGCAGTTTCGGGCAGGGCCAGAACACCATATATTTT.

The chain has TRBV5-6 and TRBJ2-7, with TRBD1 as a possible D gene (6 bases). The CDR3 consists of 14 residues. V shed 1 base and J shed 5 bases, with 13 bases lying between them. From germline, CDR1 is SGHDT and CDR2 YYEEEE. This CDR3 is CASSLQGTRNEQYF. Here the CDR3 DNA reads TGTGCCAGCAGCTTGCAGGGGACGAGGAACGAGCAGTACTTC.

The genes are TRBV6-2 or TRBV6-3 and TRBJ2-7; no definite D call. In germline, CDR1 is MNHEY, CDR2 SVGEGT. Trimming took 4 bases from V and 5 from J, leaving 6 bases between them. This CDR3 has 11 residues. The CDR3 spells CASSSANEQYF. The CDR3 bases are TGTGCCAGCAGTTCCGCCAACGAGCAGTACTTC.

The V call is TRBV6-5, the J call TRBJ2-2; D is possibly TRBD1 (6 bases). This CDR3 region has 14 residues. The V and J ends lost 6 bases and 3 bases respectively, with 11 bases between them. Germline loops: CDR1 MNHEY, CDR2 SVGAGI. The CDR3, as DNA: TGTGCCAGCAGACCTGGACAGTACACCGGGGAGCTGTTTTTT. It specifies CASRPGQYTGELFF.

The chain links TRBV27 to TRBJ2-3; TRBD2 aligns across 8 bases. V lost 0 bases to trimming and J lost 2 bases; unmatched junction nucleotides: 4. CDR1 is MNHEY and CDR2 is SMNVEV in the germline V gene (reference sequence). The CDR3 has 16 amino acids. This CDR3 reads CASSLSSSGFTDTQYF. The DNA for the CDR3 is TGTGCCAGCAGTTTATCGTCTAGCGGGTTCACAGATACGCAGTATTTT.